The present entry profiles one TCR beta chain with its context. Clinical histories supplied by participants themselves formed the basis of cohort assignment. Resolution of symptoms, clearance, or two negative PCRs was present in recovered Cohort 3 donors. The data were obtained in a study of blood T cell repertoires in COVID-19. Overall study: Some COVID-19 samples were acute and others convalescent; all came from the United States, Italy and Spain.

The CDR3 totals 13 residues. Per the study methods: Reference gene primer amplification gave estimated nucleated cell counts. The assay was immunoSEQ multiplex PCR, and TCRdb's table has in-frame clones only and misses some. V and J calls plus clone size are reproduced from that table; the DNA served to infer D and trimming. The sample includes 200,000 to 300,000 clones, 86% of them seen just once. The sequence came from a woman aged 18-29 years who had recovered from COVID-19. What was sequenced was PBMCs or T cells enriched from blood (not recorded which). The chain recombines TRBV21-1 with TRBJ1-1. TRBV21-1 is recorded as a pseudogene. The CDR3 spells CASSKEEQSEAFF. CDR3 coding DNA: TGTGCCAGCAGCAAAGAGGAGCAGAGTGAAGCTTTCTTT.